The 12 T cell receptor beta chains below all came from one sample that was sequenced in a study of CD8+CD57+ T cells in acquired aplastic anemia. Both TCR beta VDJ combination and CDR3 sequence profiling were carried out. Genomic DNA was the template for this profiling. TCRdb called the reads again in MiXCR, with one record for every CDR3 protein. This sample has some 190,000 distinct CDR3 sequences; approximately 45% occur once, and the top ten carry under 3.5%. Sequencing was carried out using sorted CD4+, CD8+, or CD8+CD57+ T cells (not recorded which) from PBMCs. Receptors originate from a human donor in good health.

This clonotype appeared many times. This chain links TRBV5-4 with TRBJ2-5; 8 bases line up with TRBD1. CDR1 is SGHNT, CDR2 YYREEE, per germline (reference sequence). The CDR3 length is 15 residues. The V segment lost 1 base and the J segment 5 bases; nucleotides outside the gene matches: 7. CDR3 in amino acids: CASSLPGQGRETQYF. In DNA form, the CDR3 reads TGTGCCAGCAGCTTGCCCGGACAGGGAAGGGAGACCCAGTACTTC.

This clonotype was detected ten times or more. The chain is built from TRBV7-9 and TRBJ2-5, with D perhaps given as TRBD1 or TRBD2 (5 bases each). CDR3 length: 17 amino acids. In germline, CDR1 is SEHNR, CDR2 FQNEAQ (reference sequence). V was cut by 4 bases and J by 2 bases, with 20 bases left in between. The chain's CDR3 is CASSSPRPGQKQETQYF. The CDR3 DNA is TGTGCCAGCAGCTCACCCCGTCCGGGGCAAAAACAAGAGACCCAGTACTTC.

This clonotype is labeled as medium-sized (0.01 to 0.1%). The chain combines TRBV15 with TRBJ1-6, with D possibly being TRBD1 (5 bases). The CDR3 has 14 amino acids. In germline, CDR1 is LNHNV, CDR2 YYDKDF (reference sequence). Trimming left V 1 base short and J 10 bases short, with 11 bases between. Here the CDR3 DNA reads TGTGCCACCAGCAGAGTGGGGGTAGGCTCACCCCTCCACTTT. Residues: CATSRVGVGSPLHF.

This clonotype occurred many times. This chain uses TRBV20-1 with TRBJ2-1, with 9 bases identical to TRBD2. CDR3 length: 16 residues. Germline V gene lookup returns CDR1 DFQATT and CDR2 SNEGSKA (reference sequence). After removal of 6 bases from V and 9 bases from J, the junction contained 18 bases not matched to a gene. CDR3 residues: CSAPVSAGGPWGEQFF. The DNA for the CDR3 is TGCAGTGCCCCCGTTAGCGCGGGAGGGCCGTGGGGTGAGCAGTTCTTC.

V gene TRBV24-1 combines with J gene TRBJ2-3; 10 bases are a match to TRBD2. CDR3 length equals 15 residues. J gave up 1 base and V 5 bases, and 2 bases lay outside the gene matches. Germline CDR1 KGHDR, CDR2 SFDVKD. CDR3 sequence reads: CATSAGTSGTDTQYF. In nucleotides, the CDR3 is TGTGCCACCAGTGCAGGGACTAGCGGCACAGATACGCAGTATTTT.

The gene calls are TRBV28 and TRBJ2-1; the match to TRBD1 covers 9 bases. The CDR3 runs 13 residues. The junction had 6 bases not matched to a gene; V was cut back by 6 bases and J by 9 bases. From germline, CDR1 is MDHEN and CDR2 SYDVKM. CDR3 residues: CASRKTGGIEQFF. Written as DNA, the CDR3 is TGTGCCAGCAGGAAGACAGGGGGGATTGAGCAGTTCTTC.

This clonotype was seen at least ten times. V gene TRBV14 combines with J gene TRBJ2-2; no clear D gene. V lost 6 bases and J lost 4, with 18 bases in between. The germline CDR1 and CDR2 sequences are SGHDN and FVKESK. The length of the CDR3 is 16 residues. CDR3 protein: CASSQKRGFLTGELFF. The CDR3 DNA follows: TGTGCCAGCAGTCAAAAACGAGGTTTTCTCACCGGGGAGCTGTTTTTT. The variable domain in full, completed from reference TRBV14 and TRBJ2-2, reads EAGVTQFPSHSVIEKGQTVTLRCDPISGHDNLYWYRRVMGKEIKFLLHFVKESKQDESGMPNNRFLAERTGGTYSTLKVQPAELEDSGVYFCASSQKRGFLTGELFFGEGSRLTVL.

This chain links TRBV20-1 with TRBJ2-7; 11 positions agree with TRBD2. J was trimmed by 12 bases and V by 2 bases; bases with no gene match: 9. The CDR3 is 13 residues long. CDR1 and CDR2 (germline): DFQATT, SNEGSKA (reference sequence). CDR3 nucleotide sequence: TGCAGTGCTAGAAAGCTAGCGGGAGGCAGCCTGTACTTC. The encoded protein is CSARKLAGGSLYF.

This clonotype appeared a few times. V usage is TRBV28 and J usage is TRBJ1-4; D gene unclear. Germline loops: CDR1 MDHEN, CDR2 SYDVKM. V lost 7 bases, J lost 3 bases, and 12 bases lay in between. The CDR3 covers 14 residues. CDR3: CASIGSGSNEKLFF. CDR3 bases: TGTGCCAGCATTGGATCGGGGTCTAATGAAAAACTGTTTTTT.

This clonotype was counted at least ten times. The chain carries TRBV2 and TRBJ1-4, with 7 nucleotides matching TRBD1. CDR1 is SNHLY and CDR2 is FYNNEI in the germline V gene. The CDR3 has 12 residues. V was pared by 5 bases and J by 8 bases, with 2 bases of the junction left unmatched. CDR3 bases: TGTGCCAGCAGTAGGGACAGAGAAAAACTGTTTTTT. Translating it yields CASSRDREKLFF.

This clonotype was detected only a few times. J is TRBJ2-1 and V is TRBV3-1, with D possibly being TRBD2 (6 bases). Germline V gene lookup returns CDR1 LGHDT and CDR2 YNNKEL (reference sequence). The ends were cut back, 1 base at V and 3 bases at J, with 10 bases in the middle. The CDR3 totals 15 residues. As DNA, the CDR3 is TGTGCCAGCAGCCAAGTGGGACTCTTCTACAATGAGCAGTTCTTC. It translates to CASSQVGLFYNEQFF.

The V and J genes are TRBV9 and TRBJ1-1, with a weak D call TRBD1 (6 bases). The CDR3 contains 14 residues. V was pared by 2 bases and J by 1 base, with 9 bases between. Germline lookup yields CDR1 SGDLS and CDR2 YYNGEE. CDR3 amino acids: CASSVPGQNTEAFF. In DNA form, the CDR3 reads TGTGCCAGCAGCGTGCCGGGACAGAACACTGAAGCTTTCTTT.